The entry below gives a single TCR beta chain sequence along with its context. Antigen specificity is unknown. The entry originates in a study of shared clonotypes between healthy human individuals. Findings and caveats of the study: In contrast to clonotypes shared by all four donors, non-shared clonotypes had lower generation probabilities.

Assay runs were performed at deep level. The method was immunoSEQ multiplex PCR; TCRdb's version includes in-frame clones alone and lacks a portion of them. Among 1.5 million to 2.5 million clones listed, about 95% were seen once. CD45RO negativity and positive selection for CCR7 defined naive CD8 cells, a population that excluded terminally differentiated effector memory CD45RA+ cells. The CDR3 length is 14 residues. Germline-derived CDR1 and CDR2 are MNHEY and SMNVEV (reference sequence). V shed 6 bases and J shed 11 bases, with 17 bases lying between them. The sample comprised naive CD8+ T cells sorted from blood. V and J are TRBV27 and TRBJ1-6; D is unresolved. The sequence was obtained from a man between 18 and 29 years old in good health. For the CDR3, the DNA is TGTGCCAGCAGCCTGGCCGGGGAGGACGCACCCCTCCACTTT. Its translation: CASSLAGEDAPLHF.